Below, 13 T cell receptor beta chains from the same sample are listed, as sequenced in a study of blood T cells in healthy people across ages. With a J-beta primer mix and a sample-barcoded 5' primer, a second PCR ran 7 to 11 cycles. TCRdb passed the 5' RACE reads through MiXCR, listing each CDR3 protein once. The sample includes hundreds of thousands of distinct CDR3 sequences, 49% of them seen just once. The sample consisted of blood. These receptors all stem from a woman aged 55-70 years in good health.

V and J are TRBV29-1 and TRBJ2-1, with TRBD2 matching 14 bases. Germline V gives CDR1 SQVTM, CDR2 ANQGSEA. This CDR3 has 16 residues. With 6 bases clipped from V and 1 base from J, the junction kept 5 bases outside the gene matches. The CDR3, as DNA: TGCAGCGTCGCCGGGACTAGCGGGAGTTCCTACAATGAGCAGTTCTTC. Its translation: CSVAGTSGSSYNEQFF.

The rearrangement uses TRBV2 and TRBJ2-5; the D gene is possibly TRBD2 (6 bases). Germline V gives CDR1 SNHLY, CDR2 FYNNEI. Trimming took off 5 bases at V and 7 bases at J, with 26 bases between the two ends. CDR3 length: 17 amino acids. CDR3 in DNA: TGTGCCAGCAGTCGACTTAGCGGAAACCTGGGGGAAGGGACCCAGTACTTC. Protein sequence: CASSRLSGNLGEGTQYF.

This chain uses TRBV4-3 with TRBJ2-1, with 7 nucleotides matching TRBD2. The end of the DNA fits TRBJ2-7 better, so the J call may be wrong. CDR1 LGHNA and CDR2 YSLEER come from the germline V gene. The CDR3 runs 16 residues. CDR3 sequence reads: CASSQAPASGYNEQYF. The CDR3 DNA sequence: TGCGCCAGCAGCCAAGCTCCGGCTAGCGGCTACAATGAGCAGTACTTC.

The J gene is TRBJ1-4, the V gene TRBV10-3; D is possibly TRBD1 (5 bases). The CDR3 is 12 residues long. V lost 0 bases and J lost 10, with 6 bases in between. The germline V gene has CDR1 ENHRY and CDR2 SYGVKD. In DNA form, the CDR3 reads TGTGCCATCAGTGAGTCTACAGGAAAACTGTTTTTT. Translating it yields CAISESTGKLFF.

The V and J genes are TRBV5-1 and TRBJ1-1; TRBD1 aligns across 12 bases. Looked up from germline, CDR1 is SGHRS and CDR2 is YFSETQ. The CDR3 extends over 17 amino acids. V lost 4 bases to trimming and J lost 5 bases; unmatched junction nucleotides: 12. The CDR3 loop reads CASSIGTGGAKETEAFF. The CDR3 nucleotides are TGCGCCAGCAGCATCGGGACAGGGGGCGCGAAGGAGACTGAAGCTTTCTTT.

Only a few counts were recorded for this clonotype. The chain joins TRBV27 to TRBJ2-7; D unresolved. Germline V gene lookup returns CDR1 MNHEY and CDR2 SMNVEV (reference sequence). Trimming pared 5 bases from V and 3 bases from J, leaving 5 bases between. The CDR3 sequence is 11 residues long. As DNA, the CDR3 is TGTGCCAGCAGTAATCTCTACGAGCAGTACTTC. As protein: CASSNLYEQYF.

The chain is built from TRBV14 and TRBJ2-5, with 8 bases matching TRBD2. Germline V gene lookup returns CDR1 SGHDN and CDR2 FVKESK. Trimming removed 4 bases from V and 5 bases from J; junction bases left unmatched: 3. The length of the CDR3 is 13 residues. The chain's CDR3 is CASSRAGVETQYF. The CDR3 DNA reads TGTGCCAGCAGCCGAGCGGGAGTTGAGACCCAGTACTTC. Full variable domain (missing parts from reference TRBV14 and TRBJ2-5): EAGVTQFPSHSVIEKGQTVTLRCDPISGHDNLYWYRRVMGKEIKFLLHFVKESKQDESGMPNNRFLAERTGGTYSTLKVQPAELEDSGVYFCASSRAGVETQYFGPGTRLLVL.

The chain combines TRBV3-1 with TRBJ2-1; 9 nucleotides line up with TRBD2. The DNA end favors TRBJ2-7, so the J call may be wrong. Per the germline V gene, CDR1 is LGHDT and CDR2 is YNNKEL (reference sequence). This CDR3 has 17 residues. The CDR3 spells CASSQTRAGGLYNEQYF. CDR3 nucleotides: TGTGCCAGCAGCCAAACCCGAGCGGGAGGATTATACAATGAGCAGTACTTC.

This clonotype came up a few times. This chain joins TRBV27 and TRBJ2-7, with D perhaps TRBD2 (5 bases). The DNA end lines up better with TRBJ2-4; the J call may be wrong. Germline loops: CDR1 MNHEY, CDR2 SMNVEV (reference sequence). There are 15 residues in the CDR3. CDR3 loop: CASSPSWERRGIQYF. CDR3 coding DNA: TGTGCCAGCAGCCCAAGCTGGGAGAGGCGAGGCATTCAGTACTTC.

The chain uses TRBV6-1 and TRBJ1-6, with a weak D call TRBD1 (5 bases). Germline CDR1 reads MNHNS; CDR2 reads SASEGT. V was pared by 2 bases and J by 7 bases, with 18 bases between. The CDR3 runs 17 residues. The CDR3 region is CASSELRQLKLNSPLHF. The CDR3 region has the DNA TGTGCCAGCAGTGAATTACGACAGTTGAAGTTGAATTCACCCCTCCACTTT.

The chain couples TRBV15 to TRBJ2-5; 9 bases fit TRBD1. The J call is uncertain, as TRBJ2-7 better fits the DNA end. Germline V gene sequence: CDR1 LNHNV, CDR2 YYDKDF (reference sequence). The CDR3 is 14 amino acids. The CDR3 spells CATSPGQGNYEQYF. The CDR3 coding sequence is TGTGCCACCAGCCCGGGACAGGGCAACTACGAGCAGTACTTC.

Comments on this clonotype: This clone may be a read error of a much larger clone one base away. V usage is TRBV7-9 and J usage is TRBJ2-7; D gene unclear. The CDR3 contains 12 residues. Germline V CDR1 and CDR2: SEHNR, FQNEAQ (reference sequence). The V gene lost 5 bases and the J gene lost 2 bases, with 7 bases spanning the gap. CDR3 sequence reads: CASSPITYEQYF. CDR3 coding DNA: TGTGCCAGCAGCCCCATTACCTACGAGCAGTACTTC.

The V and J genes are TRBV25-1 and TRBJ2-7; 8 bases are a match to TRBD1. J lost 4 bases, V lost 4 bases, and 9 bases had no gene match. The CDR3 has 15 amino acids. From germline, CDR1 is MGHDK and CDR2 SYGVNS. The CDR3 reads CASSASDRVSYEQYF. CDR3 DNA: TGTGCCAGCAGTGCCTCGGACAGGGTTTCGTACGAGCAGTACTTC.